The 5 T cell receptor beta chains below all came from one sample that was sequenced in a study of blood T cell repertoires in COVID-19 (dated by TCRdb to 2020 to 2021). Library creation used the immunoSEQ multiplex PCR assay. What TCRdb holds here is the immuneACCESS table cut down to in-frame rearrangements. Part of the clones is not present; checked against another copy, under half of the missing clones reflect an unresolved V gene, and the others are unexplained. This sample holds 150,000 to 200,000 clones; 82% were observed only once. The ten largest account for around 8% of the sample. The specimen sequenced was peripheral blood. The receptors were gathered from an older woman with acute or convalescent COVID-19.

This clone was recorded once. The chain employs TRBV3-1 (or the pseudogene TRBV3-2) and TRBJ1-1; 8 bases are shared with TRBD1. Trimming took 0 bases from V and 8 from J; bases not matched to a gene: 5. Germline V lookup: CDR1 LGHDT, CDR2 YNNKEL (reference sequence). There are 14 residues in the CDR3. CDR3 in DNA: TGTGCCAGCAGCCAAGAAGAAAGACAGGGGGAAGCTTTCTTT. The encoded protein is CASSQEERQGEAFF.

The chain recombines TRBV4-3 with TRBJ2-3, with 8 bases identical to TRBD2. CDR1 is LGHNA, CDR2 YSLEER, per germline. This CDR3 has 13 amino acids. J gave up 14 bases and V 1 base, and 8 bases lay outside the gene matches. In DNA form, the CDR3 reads TGCGCCAGCAGCCAAGGGCTTTGGACTAGCTTGTATTTT. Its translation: CASSQGLWTSLYF.

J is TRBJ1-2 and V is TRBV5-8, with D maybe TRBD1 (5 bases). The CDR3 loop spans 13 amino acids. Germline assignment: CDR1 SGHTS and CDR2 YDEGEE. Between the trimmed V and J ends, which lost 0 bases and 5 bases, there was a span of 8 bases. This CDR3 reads CASSLGQRYGYTF. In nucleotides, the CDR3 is TGTGCCAGCAGCTTGGGACAGAGGTATGGCTACACCTTC. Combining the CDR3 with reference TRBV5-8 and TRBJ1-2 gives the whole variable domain EAGVTQSPTHLIKTRGQQATLRCSPISGHTSVYWYQQALGLGLQFLLWYDEGEERNRGNFPPRFSGRQFPNYSSELNVNALELEDSALYLCASSLGQRYGYTFGSGTRLTVV.

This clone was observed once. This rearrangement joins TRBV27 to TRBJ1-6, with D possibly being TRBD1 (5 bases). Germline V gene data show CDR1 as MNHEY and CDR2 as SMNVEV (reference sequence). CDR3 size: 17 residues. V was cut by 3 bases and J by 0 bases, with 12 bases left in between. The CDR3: CASSFVRDSSYNSPLHF. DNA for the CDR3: TGTGCCAGCAGTTTCGTCAGGGATAGCTCCTATAATTCACCCCTCCACTTT.

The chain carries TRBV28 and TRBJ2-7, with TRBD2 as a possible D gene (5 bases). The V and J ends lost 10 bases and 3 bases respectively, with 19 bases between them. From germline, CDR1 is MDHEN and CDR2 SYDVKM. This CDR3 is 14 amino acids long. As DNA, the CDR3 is TGTGCCACCTTCGGGATGCACAGCGGCTACGAGCAGTACTTC. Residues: CATFGMHSGYEQYF.